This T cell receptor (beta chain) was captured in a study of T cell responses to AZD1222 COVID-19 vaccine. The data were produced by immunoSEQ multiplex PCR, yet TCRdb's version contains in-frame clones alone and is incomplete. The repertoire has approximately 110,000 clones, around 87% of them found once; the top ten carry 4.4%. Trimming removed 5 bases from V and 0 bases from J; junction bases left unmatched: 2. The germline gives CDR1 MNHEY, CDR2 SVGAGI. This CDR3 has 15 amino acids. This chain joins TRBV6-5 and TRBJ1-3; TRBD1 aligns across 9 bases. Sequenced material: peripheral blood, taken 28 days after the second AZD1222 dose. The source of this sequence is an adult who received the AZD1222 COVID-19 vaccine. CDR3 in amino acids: CASSRQGDSGNTIYF. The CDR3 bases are TGTGCCAGCAGTCGACAGGGGGACTCTGGAAACACCATATATTTT.